The next 16 T cell receptor beta chains were all read from a single sample in a study of tumor-infiltrating lymphocytes in primary liver carcinoma (dated by TCRdb to about 2017). TRIzol reagent was used to extract blood RNA from unsorted whole blood, while the DNeasy Blood & Tissue kit provided the germline DNA. Sequencing relied on an Illumina HiSeq 2500. A constant-region primer and ProtoScript II reverse transcriptase were used to reverse-transcribe TCRbeta-specific cDNA from roughly 0.55 ug total RNA. TCRbeta libraries were built with three nested multiplex PCR rounds, a slightly modified ARM-PCR procedure. Each of the first two PCR rounds ran for approximately 10 cycles and used multiplex TRBV1-TRBV30 forward primers together with a Cbeta reverse primer. The public reads were reanalyzed by TCRdb: fastp trimming at Q25, MiXCR alignment, in-frame beta chains only. Each record represents a unique CDR3 protein, reported with the most common genes and DNA among its rows. The sample includes hundreds of thousands of distinct CDR3 sequences, with almost 60% observed a single time. About a sixth of the sample is taken by the ten largest.

What was sequenced was peripheral blood. These receptors were collected from a woman aged 25 to 39 with primary liver carcinoma and hepatitis B virus infection.

This chain links TRBV30 with TRBJ2-1; D remains unclear. Germline CDR1 GTSNPN, CDR2 SVGIG (reference sequence). V was pared by 0 bases and J by 6 bases, with 3 bases between. The CDR3 covers 11 residues. The CDR3 bases are TGTGCCTGGAGTGTAACCAATGAGCAGTTCTTC. It specifies CAWSVTNEQFF.

Worth noting for this clonotype: A read error may explain this, as a much larger clone is one base away. V gene TRBV12-3 or TRBV12-4 combines with J gene TRBJ2-1; 10 bases align to TRBD2. The CDR3 contains 16 residues. The CDR3 sequence: CASSPPGLASLSEQSF. In DNA, the CDR3 is TGTGCCAGCAGTCCTCCGGGACTAGCGAGTCTCAGTGAGCAGTCCTTC.

The gene calls are TRBV6-6 and TRBJ2-5; TRBD2 agrees at 7 bases. With 4 bases clipped from V and 4 bases from J, the junction kept 6 bases outside the gene matches. This CDR3 has 14 residues. Looked up from germline, CDR1 is MNHNY and CDR2 is SVGAGI (reference sequence). The CDR3 nucleotides are TGTGCCAGCAGTTCCCTCGGGGGGAGAGAGACCCAGTACTTC. Its protein is CASSSLGGRETQYF.

As for this clonotype: The junction does not match germline at one end; this may be a read error. The rearrangement joins TRBV11-2 to TRBJ2-7; D unresolved. The CDR3 has 12 amino acids. CDR1 is SGHAT and CDR2 is FQNNGV in the germline V gene. Here the CDR3 DNA reads TGTGCCAGCAGCCTTAATTTCTACGAGAAGTACTTC. It yields the protein CASSLNFYEKYF.

In the case of this clonotype: This CDR3 is missing its conserved last phenylalanine or tryptophan, likely due to a read error. This chain links TRBV7-9 with TRBJ2-6; no reliable D call. Germline V lookup: CDR1 SEHNR, CDR2 FQNEAQ (reference sequence). This CDR3 region has 13 residues. The DNA of the CDR3 is TGTGCATATCCCGGCTCTGGGGCCAACGTCCTGACTATC. Translation: CAYPGSGANVLTI.

Ten or more counts support this clonotype. The chain combines TRBV12-3 or TRBV12-4 with TRBJ2-3; perhaps D is TRBD1 or TRBD2 (6 bases each). Trimming took off 8 bases at V and 7 bases at J, with 19 bases between the two ends. The CDR3 covers 14 residues. CDR3 protein: CASRPERGAYTQYF. The CDR3 coding sequence is TGTGCCAGCCGACCCGAAAGGGGGGCTTATACGCAGTATTTT.

This clonotype was recorded a few times. CDR3 protein: CASEAASHQPQHF. CDR3 nucleotide sequence: TGTGCCAGCGAGGCAGCAAGCCATCAGCCCCAGCATTTT. The chain couples TRBV28 to TRBJ1-5; D remains ambiguous. Between the trimmed V and J ends, which lost 8 bases and 5 bases, there was a span of 13 bases. Germline V gives CDR1 MDHEN, CDR2 SYDVKM. The CDR3 spans 13 residues.

V usage is TRBV6-2 or TRBV6-3 and J usage is TRBJ2-7; a weak D match, TRBD2 (5 bases). V was shortened by 2 bases and J by 2 bases, with 13 bases between the two germline ends. This CDR3 region has 15 residues. The germline V gene encodes CDR1 MNHEY and CDR2 SVGEGT. In DNA form, the CDR3 reads TGTGCCAGCAGTTACGAGATGAGGGTCCCCTACGAGCAGTACTTC. It yields the protein CASSYEMRVPYEQYF.

The rearrangement links TRBV13 to TRBJ2-1, with 8 bases aligning to TRBD2. Germline loops: CDR1 PRHDT, CDR2 FYEKMQ (reference sequence). The CDR3 consists of 15 residues. V shed 4 bases and J 4 bases; nucleotides not matched to a gene: 6. CDR3 in amino acids: CASSSGGWGYNEQFF. CDR3 DNA: TGTGCCAGCAGCTCGGGGGGGTGGGGATACAATGAGCAGTTCTTC.

This clonotype occurred a few times. The rearrangement uses TRBV30 and TRBJ1-2; possible D gene TRBD1, 5 bases. Germline CDR1 GTSNPN, CDR2 SVGIG (reference sequence). V lost 2 bases to trimming and J lost 8 bases, with 21 bases between them. The CDR3 loop spans 15 amino acids. The CDR3 DNA reads as TGTGCCTGGAGTAATAAGACCCGGGGGGAGAAAGGCTACACCTTC. Residues: CAWSNKTRGEKGYTF.

This clonotype appeared many times. The chain uses TRBV29-1 and TRBJ2-3, with 8 nucleotides matching TRBD2. The V and J ends lost 5 bases and 2 bases, in that order; junction bases with no gene match: 9. CDR1 SQVTM and CDR2 ANQGSEA come from the germline V gene. The CDR3 runs 15 residues. CDR3 nucleotides: TGCAGCGTTTTATCCGGGACTAGACCCACAGATACGCAGTATTTT. As protein: CSVLSGTRPTDTQYF.

This clonotype was counted ten times or more. The J gene is TRBJ1-5, the V gene TRBV12-3 or TRBV12-4; a possible D gene is TRBD1 (6 bases). The CDR3 has 15 amino acids. Trimming left V 2 bases short and J 0 bases short, with 8 bases between. CDR3 region: CASSLQGHSNQPQHF. CDR3 sequence (DNA): TGTGCCAGCAGTTTACAGGGGCATAGCAATCAGCCCCAGCATTTT.

As for this clonotype: A clone one base away is much larger, so this may be a read error. This chain uses TRBV29-1 with TRBJ1-1; D not resolved. V was pared by 7 bases and J by 10 bases, with 10 bases between. The germline V gene encodes CDR1 SQVTM and CDR2 ANQGSEA. The length of the CDR3 is 9 residues. CDR3 region: CSADRGAFF. The CDR3 bases are TGCAGCGCGGACCGTGGAGCTTTCTTT.

The V and J genes are TRBV14 and TRBJ2-5; weak D call: TRBD2 (5 bases). Deletions cut 1 base from V and 4 bases from J, with 13 bases between. This CDR3 comprises 15 residues. Germline values: CDR1 SGHDN, CDR2 FVKESK. The CDR3 region has the DNA TGTGCCAGCAGCCAAGGGACTTACCCCCGAGAGACCCAGTACTTC. This codes for CASSQGTYPRETQYF.

The rearrangement links TRBV14 to TRBJ2-5, with D tentatively TRBD1 or TRBD2 (5 bases each). The CDR3 sequence is 14 residues long. V lost 7 bases and J 4 bases, leaving 16 bases between the germline ends. Per the germline V gene, CDR1 is SGHDN and CDR2 is FVKESK. DNA for the CDR3: TGTGCCAGCATCAAACAGAGGGGACCAGAGACCCAGTACTTC. Its protein product is CASIKQRGPETQYF.

Of note for this clonotype: Compared with germline, one end of the junction differs, possibly owing to a read error. The V and J genes are TRBV6-5 and TRBJ1-5; D remains unclear. The length of the CDR3 is 13 residues. The V gene's germline CDR1 is MNHEY and CDR2 SVGAGI. The CDR3 here is CASNRARSRHQHF. The CDR3 DNA reads as TGTGCAAGCAATAGGGCTCGCAGTCGGCACCAGCATTTT.